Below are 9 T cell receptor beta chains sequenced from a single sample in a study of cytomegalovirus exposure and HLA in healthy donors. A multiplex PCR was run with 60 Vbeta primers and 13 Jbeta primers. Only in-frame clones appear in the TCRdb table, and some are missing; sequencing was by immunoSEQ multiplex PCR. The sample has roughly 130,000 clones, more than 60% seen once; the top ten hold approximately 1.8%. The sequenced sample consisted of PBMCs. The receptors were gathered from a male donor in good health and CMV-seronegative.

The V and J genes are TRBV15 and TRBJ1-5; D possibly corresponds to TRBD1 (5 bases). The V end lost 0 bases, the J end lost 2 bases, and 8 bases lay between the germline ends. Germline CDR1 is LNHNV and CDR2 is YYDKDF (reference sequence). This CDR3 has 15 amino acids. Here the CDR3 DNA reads TGTGCCACCAGCAGAGATTGGGGGGGCAATCAGCCCCAGCATTTT. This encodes CATSRDWGGNQPQHF.

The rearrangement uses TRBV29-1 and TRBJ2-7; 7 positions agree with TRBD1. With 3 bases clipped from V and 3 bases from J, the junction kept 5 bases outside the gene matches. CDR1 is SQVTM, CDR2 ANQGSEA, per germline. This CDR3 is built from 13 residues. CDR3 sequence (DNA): TGCAGCGTTGATGTGACAGGGCGCTACGAGCAGTACTTC. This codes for CSVDVTGRYEQYF.

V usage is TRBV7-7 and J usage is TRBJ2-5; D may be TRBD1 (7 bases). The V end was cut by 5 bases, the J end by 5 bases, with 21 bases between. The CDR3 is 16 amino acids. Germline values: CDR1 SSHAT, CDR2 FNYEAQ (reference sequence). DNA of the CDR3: TGTGCCAGCAGCCGCGGGACAGCGAAAGCTCAGGAGACCCAGTACTTC. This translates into CASSRGTAKAQETQYF.

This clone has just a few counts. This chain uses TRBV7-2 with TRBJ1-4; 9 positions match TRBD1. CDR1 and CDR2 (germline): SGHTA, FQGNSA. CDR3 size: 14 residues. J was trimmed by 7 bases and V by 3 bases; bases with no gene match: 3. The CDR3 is CASSFGTGSEKLFF. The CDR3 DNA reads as TGTGCCAGCAGCTTTGGGACAGGGTCTGAAAAACTGTTTTTT.

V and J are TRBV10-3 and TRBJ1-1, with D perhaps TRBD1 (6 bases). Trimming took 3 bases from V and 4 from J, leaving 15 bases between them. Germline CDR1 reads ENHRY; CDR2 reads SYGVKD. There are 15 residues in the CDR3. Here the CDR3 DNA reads TGTGCCATCAGTGACCCGACAGGTCGGACCACTGAAGCTTTCTTT. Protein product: CAISDPTGRTTEAFF.

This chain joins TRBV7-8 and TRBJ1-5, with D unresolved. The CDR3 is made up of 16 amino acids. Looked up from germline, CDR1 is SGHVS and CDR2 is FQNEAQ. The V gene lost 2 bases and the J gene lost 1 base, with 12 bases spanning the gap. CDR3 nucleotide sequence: TGTGCCAGCAGCTTACTCGATGGGCCCAGCAATCAGCCCCAGCATTTT. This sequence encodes CASSLLDGPSNQPQHF.

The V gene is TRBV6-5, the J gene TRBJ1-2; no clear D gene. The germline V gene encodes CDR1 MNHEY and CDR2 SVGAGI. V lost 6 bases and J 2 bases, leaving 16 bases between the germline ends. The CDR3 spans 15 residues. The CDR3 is CASSLLEGGNYGYTF. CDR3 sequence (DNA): TGTGCCAGCAGCCTTCTCGAGGGAGGGAACTATGGCTACACCTTC.

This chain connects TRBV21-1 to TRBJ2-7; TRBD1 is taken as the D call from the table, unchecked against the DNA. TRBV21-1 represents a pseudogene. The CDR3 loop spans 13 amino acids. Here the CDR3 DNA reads TGTGCCAGCAGCATACCTGGGACAGGGTTGCAGTACTTC. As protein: CASSIPGTGLQYF.

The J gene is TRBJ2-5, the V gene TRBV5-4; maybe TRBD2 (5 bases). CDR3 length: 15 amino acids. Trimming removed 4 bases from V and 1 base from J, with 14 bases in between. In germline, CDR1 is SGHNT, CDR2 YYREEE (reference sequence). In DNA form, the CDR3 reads TGTGCCAGCAGCCCCGGGGAGCGGACCCAAGAGACCCAGTACTTC. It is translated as CASSPGERTQETQYF.